These T cell receptor beta chains were read from a single sample in a study of OX40 agonist ivuxolimab in advanced cancers. The data were produced by immunoSEQ multiplex PCR, yet TCRdb's version contains in-frame clones alone and is incomplete. The data show just over 50,000 clones, 84% seen once. The sample consisted of CD4+ or CD8+ T cells sorted from blood, taken in a trial of the OX40 agonist ivuxolimab. The receptor source for this set is an adult with an advanced solid tumor such as melanoma, head and neck, liver or kidney cancer. CDR3s include the opening cysteine and the closing phenylalanine or tryptophan. A D gene is named only where the DNA matches it firmly. Some rows mark clone size as missing; the rest say once, few, many or name a class of expanded clone.

clone_size: -; d_call: TRBD1; v_call: TRBV27; j_call: TRBJ2-1; cdr3_aa: CASSSRQGGYNEQFF; cdr3_nt: TGTGCCAGCAGTTCCCGACAGGGGGGCTACAATGAGCAGTTCTTC
clone_size: -; d_call: -; v_call: TRBV11-3; j_call: TRBJ1-6; cdr3_aa: CASSLGWDSPLHF; cdr3_nt: TGTGCCAGCAGCTTAGGTTGGGATTCACCCCTCCACTTT
clone_size: -; d_call: TRBD2; v_call: TRBV19; j_call: TRBJ2-1; cdr3_aa: CASSNRGGPYNEQFF; cdr3_nt: TGTGCCAGTAGTAACCGCGGGGGGCCCTACAATGAGCAGTTCTTC
clone_size: -; d_call: TRBD1; v_call: TRBV10-2; j_call: TRBJ2-5; cdr3_aa: CASSDVGGNQETQYF; cdr3_nt: TGCGCCAGCAGTGATGTAGGGGGCAACCAAGAGACCCAGTACTTC
clone_size: once; d_call: -; v_call: TRBV12-5; j_call: TRBJ1-3; cdr3_aa: CASGLGWNTIYF; cdr3_nt: TGTGCTAGTGGTTTGGGGTGGAACACCATATATTTT
clone_size: -; d_call: TRBD1; v_call: TRBV5-6; j_call: TRBJ1-4; cdr3_aa: CASSGLDRGGGKLFF; cdr3_nt: TGTGCCAGCAGCGGACTGGACAGGGGAGGAGGGAAACTGTTTTTT
clone_size: -; d_call: -; v_call: TRBV19; j_call: TRBJ1-5; cdr3_aa: CASSIPWGGQPQHF; cdr3_nt: TGTGCCAGTAGTATCCCTTGGGGGGGTCAGCCCCAGCATTTT
clone_size: -; d_call: -; v_call: TRBV7-3; j_call: TRBJ1-5; cdr3_aa: CASSHGSNQPQHF; cdr3_nt: TGTGCCAGCAGCCACGGGAGCAATCAGCCCCAGCATTTT
clone_size: -; d_call: -; v_call: TRBV2; j_call: TRBJ1-6; cdr3_aa: CASSGDLDNSPLHF; cdr3_nt: TGTGCCAGCAGTGGGGATTTGGATAATTCACCCCTCCACTTT
clone_size: -; d_call: -; v_call: TRBV2; j_call: TRBJ2-2; cdr3_aa: CASRKAGSRTGELFF; cdr3_nt: TGTGCCAGCAGAAAAGCGGGTTCACGGACCGGGGAGCTGTTTTTT
clone_size: -; d_call: -; v_call: TRBV18; j_call: TRBJ1-3; cdr3_aa: CASSPPTGSGNTIYF; cdr3_nt: TGTGCCAGCTCACCACCTACAGGGAGCGGAAACACCATATATTTT
clone_size: -; d_call: TRBD2; v_call: TRBV7-2; j_call: TRBJ2-3; cdr3_aa: CASSPLAGGAADTQYF; cdr3_nt: TGTGCCAGCAGCCCGCTAGCGGGGGGCGCAGCAGATACGCAGTATTTT
clone_size: -; d_call: -; v_call: TRBV5-1; j_call: TRBJ2-3; cdr3_aa: CASTWGVSTDTQYF; cdr3_nt: TGCGCCAGCACGTGGGGTGTAAGCACAGATACGCAGTATTTT
clone_size: -; d_call: TRBD1; v_call: TRBV19; j_call: TRBJ1-5; cdr3_aa: CASRREGQGLNQPQHF; cdr3_nt: TGTGCCAGTAGACGAGAAGGACAGGGTCTCAATCAGCCCCAGCATTTT
clone_size: -; d_call: -; v_call: TRBV5-8; j_call: TRBJ2-1; cdr3_aa: CASSLRAYNEQFF; cdr3_nt: TGTGCCAGCAGCTTGCGGGCCTACAATGAGCAGTTCTTC
clone_size: few; d_call: TRBD1; v_call: TRBV6-5; j_call: TRBJ1-2; cdr3_aa: CASRYSDRARYTF; cdr3_nt: TGTGCCAGCAGATACAGCGACAGGGCTCGCTACACCTTC
clone_size: -; d_call: -; v_call: TRBV11-2; j_call: TRBJ2-7; cdr3_aa: CASSPGDGSSYEQYF; cdr3_nt: TGTGCCAGCAGCCCGGGGGACGGGAGCTCCTACGAGCAGTACTTC
clone_size: -; d_call: -; v_call: TRBV25-1; j_call: TRBJ1-2; cdr3_aa: CASSESGNYGYTF; cdr3_nt: TGTGCCAGCAGTGAATCAGGGAACTATGGCTACACCTTC
clone_size: few; d_call: -; v_call: TRBV5-1; j_call: TRBJ1-2; cdr3_aa: CASSLDSTQGYGYTF; cdr3_nt: TGCGCCAGCAGCTTGGACAGTACGCAGGGTTATGGCTACACCTTC
clone_size: -; d_call: -; v_call: TRBV7-3; j_call: TRBJ2-5; cdr3_aa: CASSRSGGLETQYF; cdr3_nt: TGTGCCAGCAGCCGTTCAGGGGGGTTGGAGACCCAGTACTTC
clone_size: -; d_call: TRBD1; v_call: TRBV10-2; j_call: TRBJ2-1; cdr3_aa: CASSLGQINEQFF; cdr3_nt: TGCGCCAGCAGTCTGGGACAGATAAATGAGCAGTTCTTC
clone_size: -; d_call: -; v_call: TRBV20-1; j_call: TRBJ1-3; cdr3_aa: CSATTGNTIYF; cdr3_nt: TGCAGTGCAACGACTGGAAACACCATATATTTT
clone_size: -; d_call: -; v_call: TRBV27; j_call: TRBJ1-2; cdr3_aa: CASSARNYGYTF; cdr3_nt: TGTGCCAGCAGTGCCCGAAACTATGGCTACACCTTC
clone_size: -; d_call: -; v_call: TRBV9; j_call: TRBJ1-2; cdr3_aa: CASSPRGGRVDGYTF; cdr3_nt: TGTGCCAGCAGCCCCAGGGGAGGCAGGGTCGATGGCTACACCTTC
clone_size: -; d_call: TRBD1; v_call: TRBV5-1; j_call: TRBJ2-1; cdr3_aa: CASSLGQGAYNEQFF; cdr3_nt: TGCGCCAGCAGCTTGGGACAGGGGGCTTACAATGAGCAGTTCTTC
clone_size: -; d_call: TRBD1; v_call: TRBV11-2; j_call: TRBJ2-7; cdr3_aa: CASSLLQGDEQYF; cdr3_nt: TGTGCCAGCAGCTTACTCCAGGGGGACGAGCAGTACTTC
clone_size: -; d_call: -; v_call: TRBV19; j_call: TRBJ2-7; cdr3_aa: CASRGGANSYEQYF; cdr3_nt: TGTGCCAGTAGAGGAGGAGCAAACTCCTACGAGCAGTACTTC
clone_size: -; d_call: -; v_call: TRBV5-5; j_call: TRBJ1-1; cdr3_aa: CASSLATQRNTEAFF; cdr3_nt: TGTGCCAGCAGCTTGGCTACCCAGCGGAACACTGAAGCTTTCTTT
clone_size: -; d_call: -; v_call: TRBV9; j_call: TRBJ2-1; cdr3_aa: CASSVEPKGILAGEQFF; cdr3_nt: TGTGCCAGCAGCGTAGAACCCAAGGGCATACTAGCTGGTGAGCAGTTCTTC
clone_size: -; d_call: TRBD2; v_call: TRBV11-2; j_call: TRBJ2-5; cdr3_aa: CASRKLAGLGETQYF; cdr3_nt: TGTGCCAGCAGAAAGCTAGCGGGGCTGGGGGAGACCCAGTACTTC
clone_size: -; d_call: TRBD1; v_call: TRBV7-9; j_call: TRBJ1-4; cdr3_aa: CASSTGGPGGKLFF; cdr3_nt: TGTGCCAGCAGTACAGGGGGCCCTGGGGGAAAACTGTTTTTT
clone_size: -; d_call: -; v_call: TRBV11-2; j_call: TRBJ2-7; cdr3_aa: CASSYAQGYEQYF; cdr3_nt: TGTGCCAGCAGCTACGCCCAGGGTTACGAGCAGTACTTC
clone_size: -; d_call: TRBD1; v_call: TRBV6-1; j_call: TRBJ1-5; cdr3_aa: CASGQGNQPQHF; cdr3_nt: TGTGCCAGCGGACAGGGCAATCAGCCCCAGCATTTT
clone_size: -; d_call: TRBD1; v_call: TRBV18; j_call: TRBJ1-6; cdr3_aa: CASSPTGKTGGADNSPLHF; cdr3_nt: TGTGCCAGCTCACCAACGGGAAAAACAGGGGGCGCCGACAATTCACCCCTCCACTTT
clone_size: -; d_call: -; v_call: TRBV5-6; j_call: TRBJ1-3; cdr3_aa: CASSLNPNSGNTIYF; cdr3_nt: TGTGCCAGCAGCTTGAACCCAAACTCTGGAAACACCATATATTTT
clone_size: -; d_call: TRBD2; v_call: TRBV11-3; j_call: TRBJ2-1; cdr3_aa: CASSLDSQRGGHEQFF; cdr3_nt: TGTGCCAGCAGCTTAGATAGCCAGCGGGGGGGCCATGAGCAGTTCTTC
clone_size: -; d_call: -; v_call: TRBV4-3; j_call: TRBJ1-5; cdr3_aa: CASSQEVLSQPQHF; cdr3_nt: TGCGCCAGCAGCCAAGAGGTGCTTTCTCAGCCCCAGCATTTT